The rows below give T cell receptor beta chains drawn from one sample of a study of shared clonotypes between healthy human individuals. Only in-frame clones appear in the TCRdb table, and some are missing; sequencing was by immunoSEQ multiplex PCR. The table includes millions of clones, roughly 95% detected once. The sequenced sample consisted of naive CD4+ T cells sorted from blood. The receptors shown here come from a man aged 18 to 30 in good health. The CDR3 runs from the conserved cysteine through the conserved F or W. D genes are given only for firm matches. Rows may omit the clone size; those that give it use once, few, many or a size class.

J,V,size,D,CDR3,DNA
TRBJ2-5,TRBV19,.,.,CASSLQYQETQYF,TGTGCCAGTAGTCTTCAGTACCAAGAGACCCAGTACTTC
TRBJ1-1,TRBV6-1,once,.,CASSEVGDTEAFF,TGTGCCAGCAGTGAAGTGGGGGATACTGAAGCTTTCTTT
TRBJ1-6,TRBV30,.,.,CAWTHRGGLYNSPLHF,TGTGCCTGGACCCACCGGGGGGGACTATATAATTCACCCCTCCACTTT
TRBJ1-3,TRBV5-4,.,.,CASSLAGSSGNTIYF,TGTGCCAGCAGCTTGGCCGGCAGCTCTGGAAACACCATATATTTT
TRBJ2-7,TRBV14,.,.,CASSYGGPYEQYF,TGTGCCAGCAGCTACGGGGGCCCCTACGAGCAGTACTTC
TRBJ1-1,TRBV5-1,.,.,CASSLGQGSVMNTEAFF,TGCGCCAGCAGCTTGGGGCAGGGAAGCGTAATGAACACTGAAGCTTTCTTT
TRBJ1-4,TRBV7-9,.,TRBD1,CASSTRTGYEKLFF,TGTGCCAGCAGCACCCGGACAGGGTATGAAAAACTGTTTTTT
TRBJ2-3,TRBV5-6,.,.,CASSKGLTDTQYF,TGTGCCAGCAGCAAGGGACTGACAGATACGCAGTATTTT
TRBJ2-1,TRBV19,.,.,CASSIRVSYNEQFF,TGTGCCAGTAGTATTAGGGTCTCCTACAATGAGCAGTTCTTC
TRBJ2-7,TRBV30,.,.,CAWSGGVGYEQYF,TGTGCCTGGAGCGGCGGGGTGGGCTACGAGCAGTACTTC
TRBJ1-5,TRBV7-2,.,.,CASSLAAPGQPQHF,TGTGCCAGCAGCTTAGCGGCTCCTGGACAGCCCCAGCATTTT
TRBJ1-1,TRBV11-3,.,.,CASSLGEGEAFF,TGTGCCAGCAGCTTAGGGGAAGGTGAAGCTTTCTTT
TRBJ1-5,TRBV28,.,.,CASSLRPVLGGGNQPQHF,TGTGCCAGCAGTTTGCGCCCGGTACTGGGGGGTGGCAATCAGCCCCAGCATTTT
TRBJ2-1,TRBV2,.,TRBD2,CASSEDLAGGTNEQFF,TGTGCCAGCAGTGAAGATCTAGCGGGAGGTACCAATGAGCAGTTCTTC
TRBJ2-1,TRBV5-1,.,.,CASREGDEQFF,TGCGCCAGCAGGGAGGGGGATGAGCAGTTCTTC
TRBJ2-5,TRBV9,once,TRBD1,CASSALGTDKETQYF,TGTGCCAGCAGCGCCCTAGGGACAGACAAAGAGACCCAGTACTTC
TRBJ1-5,TRBV28,.,.,CASSLNRVGQPQHF,TGTGCCAGCAGCTTAAACAGGGTGGGTCAGCCCCAGCATTTT
TRBJ2-7,TRBV4-3,.,TRBD2,CASSQLAGGPDEQYF,TGCGCCAGCAGCCAACTAGCGGGAGGGCCGGACGAGCAGTACTTC
TRBJ2-5,TRBV29-1,.,.,CSVRTFRGTQYF,TGCAGCGTAAGGACCTTCCGGGGGACCCAGTACTTC
TRBJ1-2,TRBV6-5,.,.,CASSYRILGSNGYTF,TGTGCCAGCAGTTACCGGATCCTTGGGTCTAATGGCTACACCTTC
TRBJ2-5,TRBV5-1,.,.,CASSLEQSLTQYF,TGCGCCAGCAGCTTGGAACAGTCTCTCACCCAGTACTTC
TRBJ2-1,TRBV29-1,.,.,CSARIASYNEQFF,TGCAGCGCGAGAATAGCCTCCTACAATGAGCAGTTCTTC
TRBJ2-7,TRBV28,.,TRBD1,CATVRDRASGEQYF,TGTGCCACCGTCCGGGACAGGGCTAGTGGAGAGCAGTACTTC
TRBJ1-6,TRBV11-2,.,.,CASRPPGSSYNSPLHF,TGTGCCAGCAGACCACCAGGGAGCTCCTATAATTCACCCCTCCACTTT
TRBJ2-7,TRBV6-5,.,.,CASSYSGGAGTYEQYF,TGTGCCAGCAGTTACTCGGGGGGGGCCGGTACCTACGAGCAGTACTTC
TRBJ1-1,TRBV6-1,.,TRBD1,CASSEEGARTEAFF,TGTGCCAGCAGTGAAGAGGGGGCGCGCACTGAAGCTTTCTTT
TRBJ1-1,TRBV28,.,TRBD1,CASSSVGQGADEAFF,TGTGCCAGCAGTTCGGTCGGACAGGGGGCTGACGAAGCTTTCTTT
TRBJ2-5,TRBV10-2,.,.,CASRDFEETQYF,TGCGCCAGCAGGGACTTCGAAGAGACCCAGTACTTC
TRBJ2-1,TRBV7-2,once,TRBD2,CASSPTGGYYNEQFF,TGTGCCAGCAGCCCAACGGGGGGTTACTACAATGAGCAGTTCTTC
TRBJ2-5,TRBV9,.,TRBD1,CASSVGFTGGAPGETQYF,TGTGCCAGCAGCGTAGGGTTTACAGGGGGCGCCCCTGGGGAGACCCAGTACTTC
TRBJ2-5,TRBV2,.,.,CASSVQGRAPQETQYF,TGTGCCAGCAGTGTCCAGGGGCGAGCTCCTCAAGAGACCCAGTACTTC
TRBJ1-1,TRBV27,.,.,CASGAGEGTEAFF,TGTGCCAGCGGGGCAGGGGAGGGAACTGAAGCTTTCTTT
TRBJ1-2,TRBV10-3,once,.,CAISVDLNYGYTF,TGTGCCATCAGTGTGGACCTTAACTATGGCTACACCTTC
TRBJ2-7,TRBV7-8,.,.,CASSSSRTQSHEQYF,TGTGCCAGCAGCTCCTCGCGGACTCAGAGTCACGAGCAGTACTTC
TRBJ2-3,TRBV7-2,.,TRBD2,CASSFPWASGGPTDTQYF,TGTGCCAGCAGCTTCCCCTGGGCTAGCGGGGGCCCCACAGATACGCAGTATTTT